This section outlines one T cell receptor (beta chain) sequence together with its context. The antigen it binds to is not known. Qualities for individual bases were not recorded, and no much larger clone is one base off. The protocol used for the library was PCR. Data came from an Illumina HiSeq 2500. TCR library preparation used molecular barcoding, with unique molecular identifiers applied to normalize quantification of the TCRbeta repertoire. TCRdb trimmed the raw reads at Q25, called clones with MiXCR and kept productive beta chains. CDR3 protein duplicates are merged, each entry listing the most common genes and DNA. Present in this sample are about 540,000 distinct CDR3 sequences, approximately 16% of which were seen just once. The ten largest clones take up roughly 3.3% of the sample. This sample stems from a study of T-cell reconstitution after alpha-beta-depleted transplantation in children listed by TCRdb under 2016. In terms of the full investigation: The study quantitatively tracked T-cell immune reconstitution after TCRalphabeta/CD19-depleted allogeneic hematopoietic cell transplantation in children using TCR repertoire profiling.

A distance of 20 bases separates the germline ends of V and J, which lose 5 bases and 2 bases respectively. The CDR3, cysteine through phenylalanine, is 16 amino acids long. Here the CDR3 DNA is all that survives: 48 bases in frame from base 1. The CDR1 and CDR2 encoded by the germline V gene (reference sequence) are DFQATT and SNEGSKA. The V and J genes are TRBV20-1 and TRBJ2-3, with the D call perhaps TRBD1 or TRBD2, each one matching 5 bases. Specimen: PBMCs from the stem cell graft donor, collected from the stem cell graft. The origin of this receptor is a human donor who donated a stem cell graft to a child with acute lymphoblastic leukemia. For the CDR3, the sequence is CSARGSEGQDTDTQYF. Read as DNA, the sequence is TGCAGTGCTCGAGGGAGCGAGGGGCAGGACACAGATACGCAGTATTTT.